This note documents a single T cell receptor (beta chain) sequence. Its antigen is unknown. Base qualities are not recorded, but no much larger clone differs from it by a single base. Genomic DNA from frozen pancreas tissue was processed for repertoire sequencing. The DNeasy Blood and Tissue Kit was used to extract roughly 1.9-3.4 ug of genomic DNA from either umbilical cord blood or frozen pancreas. TCRbeta CDR3 regions were amplified and barcoded by two-step multiplex PCR on the immunoSEQ human TCRbeta survey platform. Illumina instruments were used to sequence the libraries, and IgH from the same samples was sequenced in parallel. As for the authors' bioinformatics: To remove PCR and sequencing errors, raw reads were filtered against the IMGT V, D, J definitions and then binned using a nearest-neighbor algorithm. Clones were defined by identical nucleotide sequence; differential abundance between tissues used per-clone Fisher exact tests with pFDR threshold p<0.01. A minimum inclusion filter of 10 in either sample excluded clones with frequencies too low for statistical inference. The immunoSEQ Analyzer was used for pairwise clonal comparisons, and IMGT tools were used to assess gene family usage. In TCRdb, the immuneACCESS table is reduced to in-frame sequences with V and J assigned. These tables do not hold every clone; where another copy was compared, an unresolved V gene accounts for under half, and the others remain unexplained. Clone size and V and J calls were adopted from that table, with D and trimming inferred from the DNA. Recorded for this sample are around 100,000 clones; 72% of them occurred a single time. Roughly 2% of the sample goes to the ten largest clones.

This sample was included in a study of fetal regulatory T cell absence and autoimmunity (dated by TCRdb to 2015 to 2018). For the study in its entirety: Autoimmunity of the exocrine pancreas was seen in the IPEX patients even though clinical diabetes was absent.

The full study reports these points: The oligoclonal enrichment was taken as support for antigen-driven autoimmunity in the pancreas before birth in IPEX syndrome. Compared with cord blood, the pancreas TCR compartment showed significant oligoclonal enrichment, and some top clones were enriched more than 90-fold. Cord blood and pancreas had broadly similar TRB gene family usage, resembling published neonatal and adult repertoires.

Deletion took 1 base off V and 4 bases off J, with a span of 15 bases between the germline ends. CDR1 is given as LNHDA and CDR2 as SQIVND, both from the germline V gene (reference sequence). Including the terminal cysteine and phenylalanine, the CDR3 comprises 16 residues. Just CDR3 DNA is preserved here, 48 bases in frame from base 1. The sequencing sample was made of pancreas tissue. The chain is assembled from TRBV19 and TRBJ2-3; the D region possibly corresponds to TRBD2 (6 bases align). The clonotype comes from a male donor with IPEX syndrome. The bases read TGTGCCAGTAGTATAGGGAGGGGCGTGGAGGCAGATACGCAGTATTTT. This gives the protein CASSIGRGVEADTQYF.